What follows are 6 T cell receptor beta chains derived from one specimen sequenced in a study of blood T cell repertoires in COVID-19 (dated by TCRdb to about 2020). Library generation was performed with the immunoSEQ multiplex PCR assay. The table comes from immuneACCESS by way of TCRdb, which keeps in-frame sequences with V and J called. Part of the clones is missing from these tables; in studies checked, under half for an unresolved V gene and the rest for unknown reasons. In this sample the table shows about 370,000 clones, 85% to 90% of which occur a single time. In total, the top ten clones hold 1.7% of the sample. The specimen sequenced was PBMCs or T cells enriched from blood (not recorded which). The receptor set was obtained from a woman aged 25-40 years who had recovered from COVID-19.

The J gene is TRBJ2-4, the V gene TRBV18; 11 bases align to TRBD1. The germline V gene has CDR1 KGHSH and CDR2 LQKENI. The CDR3 has 14 residues. J gave up 9 bases and V 0 bases, and 1 base lay outside the gene matches. CDR3 coding DNA: TGTGCCAGCTCACCACCTGGGACAGGGGGCATTCAGTACTTC. Protein product: CASSPPGTGGIQYF.

This chain joins TRBV9 and TRBJ1-1, with no clear D. V was clipped by 4 bases and J by 0 bases, with 16 bases between them. The CDR3 is 16 amino acids. CDR1 and CDR2 (germline): SGDLS, YYNGEE. CDR3 sequence: CASSPRETTLNTEAFF. CDR3 in DNA: TGTGCCAGCAGCCCTCGTGAGACTACCTTGAACACTGAAGCTTTCTTT. Looking up the rest from reference TRBV9 and TRBJ1-1 gives the full variable domain: DSGVTQTPKHLITATGQRVTLRCSPRSGDLSVYWYQQSLDQGLQFLIQYYNGEERAKGNILERFSAQQFPDLHSELNLSSLELGDSALYFCASSPRETTLNTEAFFGQGTRLTVV.

This clone was seen a single time. This chain links TRBV27 with TRBJ2-7; TRBD2 is a possible D gene (5 bases). Germline CDR1 is MNHEY and CDR2 is SMNVEV (reference sequence). Trimming stripped 4 bases from V and 7 bases from J, with 11 bases between. The CDR3 runs 12 residues. CDR3 sequence: CASSSSPGEQYF. The CDR3 DNA sequence: TGTGCCAGCAGTTCCTCGCCGGGAGAGCAGTACTTC.

Ten or more counts support this clone. The chain couples TRBV4-2 to TRBJ2-3, with 8 bases aligning to TRBD2. Trimming at V came to 0 bases and at J to 0 bases, leaving 2 bases not matched to a gene. Germline values: CDR1 LGHNA, CDR2 YNFKEQ. The CDR3 totals 16 residues. This chain's CDR3 is CASSQDRGGSTDTQYF. CDR3 bases: TGTGCCAGCAGCCAAGATCGCGGGGGGAGCACAGATACGCAGTATTTT.

The chain combines TRBV25-1 with TRBJ1-4; D might be TRBD1 (6 bases). The V end was cut by 7 bases, the J end by 4 bases, with 10 bases between. The CDR3 consists of 13 residues. Germline lookup yields CDR1 MGHDK and CDR2 SYGVNS. The CDR3 sequence: CASIGQHNEKLFF. CDR3 DNA sequence: TGTGCCAGCATCGGACAGCATAATGAAAAACTGTTTTTT.

This chain links TRBV5-5 with TRBJ2-7, with 7 bases aligning to TRBD2. The V and J ends lost 0 bases and 5 bases, in that order; junction bases with no gene match: 14. CDR3 length equals 17 residues. In germline, CDR1 is SGHKS, CDR2 YYEKEE (reference sequence). In DNA, the CDR3 is TGTGCCAGCAGCTTGGGGGAGGGGCTATGGATCATCAACGAGCAGTACTTC. Its protein is CASSLGEGLWIINEQYF.